The 27 T cell receptor beta chains below all came from one sample that was sequenced in a study of metastatic and nonmetastatic thyroid tumors. Each patient went into thyroid surgery without having received any treatment. TCRdb reassembled clones from the PCR reads with MiXCR. The table has tens of thousands of clones, approximately 19% seen once. The specimen sequenced was blood. These receptors came from a female donor with papillary thyroid cancer or a benign thyroid nodule (not recorded which). Some clones in this sample may be carry-over from other donors' samples.

In this sample, this clone turned up many times. Other DNA sequences of this sample code for an identical CDR3. This chain joins TRBV7-9 and TRBJ2-5; 8 bases align to TRBD1. V lost 5 bases and J lost 4; bases outside the gene matches: 6. The CDR3 is made up of 14 amino acids. Germline CDR1 reads SEHNR; CDR2 reads FQNEAQ (reference sequence). For the CDR3, the DNA is TGTGCCAGCAGCCCTGGACAGGGCCCAGAGACCCAGTACTTC. It is translated as CASSPGQGPETQYF. The entire variable domain, with the rest obtained from reference TRBV7-9 and TRBJ2-5, is as follows: DTGVSQNPRHKITKRGQNVTFRCDPISEHNRLYWYRQTLGQGPEFLTYFQNEAQLEKSRLLSDRFSAERPKGSFSTLEIQRTEQGDSAMYLCASSPGQGPETQYFGPGTRLLVL.

This clone is labeled as medium-sized. The genes are TRBV28 and TRBJ2-7, with 8 bases matching TRBD1. Trimming removed 5 bases from V and 8 bases from J; junction bases left unmatched: 14. The CDR3 has 15 residues. Germline CDR1 reads MDHEN; CDR2 reads SYDVKM. The CDR3 loop reads CASSLTRDRLKKQYF. CDR3 nucleotide sequence: TGTGCCAGCAGTCTAACCCGGGACAGGTTAAAGAAGCAGTACTTC.

This rearrangement joins TRBV6-2 or TRBV6-3 to TRBJ1-1; unclear D gene. This CDR3 is built from 16 residues. The ends were cut back, 6 bases at V and 5 bases at J, with 22 bases in the middle. Per the germline V gene, CDR1 is MNHEY and CDR2 is SVGEGT. The CDR3 DNA is TGTGCCAGCAGCTATTCGTTGGATACAGTGCCTACTGAAGCTTTCTTT. This gives the protein CASSYSLDTVPTEAFF.

About this clone: The junction departs from the called germline gene at one end, perhaps through a read error. The chain carries TRBV12-3 or TRBV12-4 and TRBJ2-3, with 7 bases identical to TRBD1. This CDR3 is built from 14 residues. In nucleotides, the CDR3 is TGTGCCAACAGTTTCTTTAGGGGGCGAGATACGCAGTATTTT. Protein: CANSFFRGRDTQYF.

Details on this clone: One end of the junction varies from germline; a read error may be responsible. This sequence joins TRBV4-3 and TRBJ2-2; maybe TRBD2 (5 bases). CDR1 is LGHNA and CDR2 is YSLEER in the germline V gene. The CDR3 is 13 residues long. CDR3 sequence: CASSQVQTGDLFF. CDR3 nucleotide sequence: TGCGCCAGCAGCCAAGTGCAAACCGGGGATCTGTTTTTT.

This clone was detected ten times or more. The chain joins TRBV20-1 to TRBJ2-7, with D possibly being TRBD2 (6 bases). This CDR3 is built from 14 residues. Germline V lookup: CDR1 DFQATT, CDR2 SNEGSKA (reference sequence). The V end was cut by 5 bases, the J end by 3 bases, with 17 bases between. CDR3 nucleotides: TGCAGTGCTCAAGACTCCAGGGACTTCTACGAGCAGTACTTC. Protein sequence: CSAQDSRDFYEQYF.

This clone has a count of ten or more. V usage is TRBV12-5 and J usage is TRBJ1-1; TRBD1 might be the D (6 bases). This CDR3 has 14 amino acids. V lost 5 bases to trimming and J lost 1 base, with 11 bases between them. CDR1 is LGHNT and CDR2 is FRNRAP in the germline V gene. CDR3 DNA: TGTGCTAGTGGTCCATGGGGGCCGAACACTGAAGCTTTCTTT. Its translation: CASGPWGPNTEAFF.

In its sample, this clone was seen many times. This sequence joins TRBV12-3 or TRBV12-4 and TRBJ2-5; D is uncertain. The CDR3 length is 14 residues. Trimming took 2 bases from V and 2 from J, leaving 9 bases between them. For the CDR3, the DNA is TGTGCCAGCAGTTTATCAGGTCCACAAGAGACCCAGTACTTC. Protein product: CASSLSGPQETQYF.

This clone appeared many times. The genes are TRBV18 and TRBJ2-1, with 9 bases that match TRBD1. CDR1 KGHSH and CDR2 LQKENI come from the germline V gene. With V trimmed by 2 bases and J by 0 bases, 5 bases remained unmatched. The CDR3 is made up of 17 amino acids. CDR3 protein: CASSPDYRGPSYNEQFF. The CDR3 bases are TGTGCCAGCTCACCAGACTACAGGGGGCCCTCCTACAATGAGCAGTTCTTC. The complete variable domain, with remaining parts taken from reference TRBV18 and TRBJ2-1, reads NAGVMQNPRHLVRRRGQEARLRCSPMKGHSHVYWYRQLPEEGLKFMVYLQKENIIDESGMPKERFSAEFPKEGPSILRIQQVVRGDSAAYFCASSPDYRGPSYNEQFFGPGTRLTVL.

At least ten counts were recorded for this clone. J is TRBJ2-7 and V is TRBV5-1; TRBD1 matches 9 bases. V shed 8 bases and J 2 bases; nucleotides not matched to a gene: 5. Germline V gene sequence: CDR1 SGHRS, CDR2 YFSETQ. This CDR3 contains 13 residues. In DNA, the CDR3 is TGCGCCAGTGCCGGGACAGGGACCTACGAGCAGTACTTC. The encoded protein is CASAGTGTYEQYF.

There are many counts of this clone. J is TRBJ1-4 and V is TRBV12-3 or TRBV12-4, with 8 bases aligning to TRBD1. Trimming at V came to 1 base and at J to 7 bases, leaving 8 bases not matched to a gene. The CDR3 spans 16 residues. In DNA form, the CDR3 reads TGTGCCAGCAGTTTAGGCAAGAGAACAGGGGGTGAAAAACTGTTTTTT. It specifies CASSLGKRTGGEKLFF.

The chain uses TRBV2 and TRBJ1-2; D may be TRBD1 (6 bases). Trimming removed 6 bases from V and 3 bases from J, with 14 bases in between. The CDR3 contains 14 residues. CDR1 is SNHLY, CDR2 FYNNEI, per germline. CDR3 sequence reads: CASSQGIRDYGYTF. CDR3 sequence (DNA): TGTGCCAGCAGCCAGGGGATTAGGGACTATGGCTACACCTTC. Using reference TRBV2 and TRBJ1-2 for the parts outside the CDR3, the full variable domain is EPEVTQTPSHQVTQMGQEVILRCVPISNHLYFYWYRQILGQKVEFLVSFYNNEISEKSEIFDDQFSVERPDGSNFTLKIRSTKLEDSAMYFCASSQGIRDYGYTFGSGTRLTVV.

Many counts were recorded for this clone. V gene TRBV20-1 combines with J gene TRBJ1-5; no reliable D call. Germline CDR1 and CDR2: DFQATT and SNEGSKA (reference sequence). V shed 0 bases and J shed 3 bases, with 12 bases lying between them. CDR3 length: 15 residues. CDR3 sequence: CSAREGAGFNQPQHF. The DNA for the CDR3 is TGCAGTGCTAGAGAAGGAGCTGGTTTCAATCAGCCCCAGCATTTT.

The sample holds a few counts of this clone. The J gene is TRBJ2-3, the V gene TRBV28; 7 bases line up with TRBD1. The CDR3 runs to 14 residues. The germline CDR1 and CDR2 sequences are MDHEN and SYDVKM. The junction had 11 bases not matched to a gene; V was cut back by 7 bases and J by 7 bases. CDR3 DNA sequence: TGTGCCAGCACCTTAGCGAGGGGGCCACATACGCAGTATTTT. It encodes CASTLARGPHTQYF.

This clone was detected ten times or more. A read error may be the cause here, since a much bigger clone is one base away. V is TRBV27 and J is TRBJ2-7, with D tentatively TRBD1 (6 bases). The V and J ends lost 8 bases and 2 bases respectively, with 13 bases between them. Germline-derived CDR1 and CDR2 are MNHEY and SMNVEV (reference sequence). CDR3 size: 13 residues. The CDR3 here is CASADRSPYEQYF. The CDR3 DNA follows: TGTGCCAGCGCCGACAGGTCCCCCTACGAGCAGTACTTC.

The V and J genes are TRBV20-1 and TRBJ2-7; D is unresolved. The V gene lost 4 bases and the J gene lost 0 bases, with 25 bases spanning the gap. CDR3 length: 18 residues. CDR1 is DFQATT, CDR2 SNEGSKA, per germline (reference sequence). CDR3: CSANPSCRAGSISYEQYF. In DNA, the CDR3 is TGCAGTGCTAACCCGAGCTGTAGGGCTGGGTCAATCTCCTACGAGCAGTACTTC.

The chain employs TRBV7-9 and TRBJ2-3; D gene unclear. Trimming pared 2 bases from V and 2 bases from J, leaving 8 bases between. This CDR3 contains 14 residues. Germline V gene lookup returns CDR1 SEHNR and CDR2 FQNEAQ (reference sequence). The CDR3 bases are TGTGCCAGCAGCTTAAATTCTATCACAGATACGCAGTATTTT. It encodes CASSLNSITDTQYF.

This clone is medium-sized within its sample. The genes are TRBV27 and TRBJ2-7; 11 bases align to TRBD2. The CDR3 runs to 15 residues. Germline CDR1 is MNHEY and CDR2 is SMNVEV (reference sequence). The V gene end was trimmed by 3 bases and the J gene end by 5 bases; junction bases not matched to a gene: 6. The DNA of the CDR3 is TGTGCCAGCAGTTTGCATCTAGCGGGAGGTAACGAGCAGTACTTC. The encoded protein is CASSLHLAGGNEQYF.

This clone came up many times. The genes are TRBV12-3 or TRBV12-4 and TRBJ2-2, with a weak D call TRBD2 (6 bases). The CDR3 contains 17 residues. V was shortened by 5 bases and J by 1 base, with 17 bases between the two germline ends. The chain's CDR3 is CASSGGETVLNTGELFF. CDR3 nucleotides: TGTGCCAGCAGTGGAGGGGAGACAGTTTTGAACACCGGGGAGCTGTTTTTT.

At least ten counts were recorded for this clone. Other DNA sequences in the same sample also yield this CDR3. This chain uses TRBV2 with TRBJ1-2; the D is unclear. The CDR3 spans 13 residues. CDR1 is SNHLY, CDR2 FYNNEI, per germline. Trimming shortened V by 2 bases and J by 7 bases, and 11 bases separated the two germline ends. CDR3: CASSEIWGGGYTF. CDR3 DNA: TGTGCCAGCAGTGAAATTTGGGGAGGTGGCTACACCTTC.

Ten or more counts support this clone. The V and J genes are TRBV5-1 and TRBJ1-3; D may be TRBD1 (5 bases). CDR1 is SGHRS, CDR2 YFSETQ, per germline. V was trimmed by 0 bases and J by 1 base, leaving 20 bases between them. CDR3 length equals 19 residues. The CDR3 here is CASSLEGPARSQSGNTIYF. In DNA form, the CDR3 reads TGCGCCAGCAGCTTGGAGGGACCCGCGCGAAGCCAATCTGGAAACACCATATATTTT.

In its sample, this clone was seen many times. The gene calls are TRBV5-1 and TRBJ1-5; no reliable D call. There are 13 residues in the CDR3. Germline CDR1 and CDR2: SGHRS and YFSETQ. Trimming took off 0 bases at V and 3 bases at J, with 4 bases between the two ends. CDR3 in DNA: TGCGCCAGCAGCTTGGACAACAATCAGCCCCAGCATTTT. Translated, it gives CASSLDNNQPQHF.

The chain carries TRBV27 and TRBJ1-6; D perhaps matches TRBD1 (6 bases). V lost 4 bases and J 0 bases, leaving 19 bases between the germline ends. The CDR3 covers 19 residues. Germline lookup yields CDR1 MNHEY and CDR2 SMNVEV (reference sequence). In DNA form, the CDR3 reads TGTGCCAGCAGTTGGGCCTTCGGACAGCGGAGCTCCTATAATTCACCCCTCCACTTT. It translates to CASSWAFGQRSSYNSPLHF.

The gene calls are TRBV5-1 and TRBJ2-5; the match to TRBD2 covers 11 bases. With 0 bases clipped from V and 2 bases from J, the junction kept 9 bases outside the gene matches. Germline V gene data show CDR1 as SGHRS and CDR2 as YFSETQ. CDR3 length: 18 residues. CDR3 in amino acids: CASSLGTSGRGGQETQYF. CDR3 DNA: TGCGCCAGCAGCTTGGGAACTAGCGGGAGAGGGGGGCAAGAGACCCAGTACTTC. Full variable domain (remainder filled in from reference TRBV5-1 and TRBJ2-5): KAGVTQTPRYLIKTRGQQVTLSCSPISGHRSVSWYQQTPGQGLQFLFEYFSETQRNKGNFPGRFSGRQFSNSRSEMNVSTLELGDSALYLCASSLGTSGRGGQETQYFGPGTRLLVL.

This clone was picked up many times. The chain uses TRBV6-5 and TRBJ1-1; D call uncertain. V was clipped by 2 bases and J by 0 bases, with 10 bases between them. The CDR3 is 15 amino acids. The V gene's germline CDR1 is MNHEY and CDR2 SVGAGI. The CDR3 loop reads CASSYKPLLNTEAFF. The CDR3 DNA reads TGTGCCAGCAGTTACAAGCCCCTTTTGAACACTGAAGCTTTCTTT.

There are many counts of this clone. The CDR3 spells CASSSYRGRGSEQYF. The CDR3 region has the DNA TGTGCCAGCAGCTCCTACAGGGGGCGAGGTTCCGAGCAGTACTTC. The chain recombines TRBV7-9 with TRBJ2-7, with 9 bases aligning to TRBD1. The CDR3 runs 15 residues. Losses at the gene ends were 4 bases for V and 6 bases for J; bases not matched to a gene: 10. CDR1 is SEHNR, CDR2 FQNEAQ, per germline (reference sequence).

This clone has a count of ten or more. This chain uses TRBV20-1 with TRBJ2-1, with 8 nucleotides matching TRBD2. The germline CDR1 and CDR2 sequences are DFQATT and SNEGSKA (reference sequence). V shed 0 bases and J 2 bases; nucleotides not matched to a gene: 3. This CDR3 has 15 residues. CDR3 region: CSARDHGRAYNEQFF. The CDR3 DNA reads as TGCAGTGCTAGAGATCACGGGAGGGCCTACAATGAGCAGTTCTTC.